This TCR beta chain was retrieved from a study of PD-1 blockade in classical Hodgkin lymphoma. Time point here: cycle 4 day 1 (C4D1), after five to seven weeks of nivolumab. Relapses following autologous stem cell transplantation were seen in all patients, with brentuximab vedotin exposure varying. The CDR3 is 15 residues long. Using immunoSEQ multiplex PCR, the repertoire was profiled, and TCRdb retains in-frame clones only, with some absent. Of some 34,000 clones in the sample, about 70% were seen once. This clone was counted between two and nine times. This chain links TRBV21-1 with TRBJ1-6. TRBV21-1 counts as a pseudogene. The sequencing here drew on peripheral blood mononuclear cells (PBMCs), taken before the fourth cycle of nivolumab. The sequence was obtained from a human donor with classical Hodgkin lymphoma. The CDR3 reads CASPPAGVINSPLHF. The CDR3 region has the DNA TGTGCCAGCCCCCCTGCGGGGGTAATAAATTCACCCCTCCACTTT.